A selection of T cell receptor beta chains follows, all from one sample in a study of T cells after yellow fever vaccination. In TCRdb, the 5' RACE reads were re-called with MiXCR into one record per CDR3 protein. Here the sample spans 500,000 to 650,000 distinct CDR3 sequences, roughly a sixth being singletons. The sequencing used PBMCs, collected around 5 days after the first yellow fever vaccination. The receptors stem from a man between 18 and 29 years old who received the YFV17D yellow fever vaccine. The CDR3 runs from the conserved cysteine through the conserved F or W. The order of the fields is V gene, clone size, J gene, D gene, CDR3 DNA, CDR3 protein. A D gene is named only where the DNA matches it firmly. Clone size appears in some rows only: once, few, many, or a class for an expanded clone.

v_gene: TRBV5-4; abundance: .; j_gene: TRBJ1-2; d_gene: TRBD1; CDR3nt: TGTGCCAGCAGCCCGGGACAGGGTGAGAGCTATGGCTACACCTTC; CDR3aa: CASSPGQGESYGYTF
v_gene: TRBV7-9; abundance: few; j_gene: TRBJ2-5; d_gene: TRBD2; CDR3nt: TGTGCCAGCAGCTCCCTAAGGACTAGAAAAGAGACCCAGTACTTC; CDR3aa: CASSSLRTRKETQYF
v_gene: TRBV11-3; abundance: .; j_gene: TRBJ2-1; d_gene: .; CDR3nt: TGTGCCAGCAGCGCCCGTAGGACGGGACCGAATTACAATGAGCAGTTCTTC; CDR3aa: CASSARRTGPNYNEQFF
v_gene: TRBV24-1; abundance: many; j_gene: TRBJ1-2; d_gene: .; CDR3nt: TGTGCCACCAGTGACGGTACAGGCTATGGCTACACCTTC; CDR3aa: CATSDGTGYGYTF
v_gene: TRBV28; abundance: few; j_gene: TRBJ1-2; d_gene: .; CDR3nt: TGTGCCAGCAGTTCCGTGTACTATGGCTACACCTTC; CDR3aa: CASSSVYYGYTF
v_gene: TRBV25-1; abundance: few; j_gene: TRBJ1-2; d_gene: TRBD1; CDR3nt: TGTGCCACACAGGGGGCGAGCTATGGCTACACCTTC; CDR3aa: CATQGASYGYTF
v_gene: TRBV29-1; abundance: few; j_gene: TRBJ1-2; d_gene: .; CDR3nt: TGCAGCGTTGATGAGTTCCAGGGGATAAATGGCTACACCTTC; CDR3aa: CSVDEFQGINGYTF
v_gene: TRBV7-3; abundance: .; j_gene: TRBJ2-3; d_gene: TRBD2; CDR3nt: TGTGCCAGCAGCACGGGGGGGCCTAGAGATACGCAGTATTTT; CDR3aa: CASSTGGPRDTQYF
v_gene: TRBV19; abundance: .; j_gene: TRBJ2-2; d_gene: .; CDR3nt: TGTGCCAGTAGTACCGATAGCAGGGTTCGGAACACCGGGGAGCTGTTTTTT; CDR3aa: CASSTDSRVRNTGELFF
v_gene: TRBV7-9; abundance: .; j_gene: TRBJ1-4; d_gene: .; CDR3nt: TGTGCCAGCAGCTCCCCCGAGGCAACTAATGAAAAACTGTTTTTT; CDR3aa: CASSSPEATNEKLFF
v_gene: TRBV7-3; abundance: once; j_gene: TRBJ2-6; d_gene: .; CDR3nt: TGTGCCAGCAGCTTACGGGCAGTCTTCTCTGGGGCCAACGTCCTGACTTTC; CDR3aa: CASSLRAVFSGANVLTF
v_gene: TRBV6-1; abundance: .; j_gene: TRBJ2-6; d_gene: .; CDR3nt: TGTGCCAGCGACTCGGGGGGGGCCAACGTCCTGACTTTC; CDR3aa: CASDSGGANVLTF
v_gene: TRBV4-3; abundance: .; j_gene: TRBJ2-3; d_gene: TRBD2; CDR3nt: TGCGCCAGCAGCCGCGGCGGTCCCCTAGCGGTAGATACGCAGTATTTT; CDR3aa: CASSRGGPLAVDTQYF
v_gene: TRBV7-3; abundance: few; j_gene: TRBJ2-3; d_gene: .; CDR3nt: TGTGCCAGCAGCTTACGGGCAGACACAGATACGCAGTATTTT; CDR3aa: CASSLRADTDTQYF
v_gene: TRBV5-5; abundance: many; j_gene: TRBJ1-1; d_gene: .; CDR3nt: TGTGCCAGCAGCTTCTCCCTATGGCTTAACACTGAAGCTTTCTTT; CDR3aa: CASSFSLWLNTEAFF
v_gene: TRBV13; abundance: .; j_gene: TRBJ1-1; d_gene: .; CDR3nt: TGTGCCAGCAGCTTAGGGCCAGCTTTCTTT; CDR3aa: CASSLGPAFF
v_gene: TRBV12-3/TRBV12-4; abundance: many; j_gene: TRBJ1-2; d_gene: TRBD1; CDR3nt: TGTGCCAGCAGTTTTAACAGGGGGGATAATGGCTACACCTTC; CDR3aa: CASSFNRGDNGYTF
v_gene: TRBV11-1; abundance: .; j_gene: TRBJ2-2; d_gene: .; CDR3nt: TGTGCCGGCAGCGCGGGACAGCCAGACACCGGGGAGCTGTTTTTT; CDR3aa: CAGSAGQPDTGELFF
v_gene: TRBV7-2; abundance: .; j_gene: TRBJ2-1; d_gene: TRBD1; CDR3nt: TGTGCCAGCAGACAGGGGTGGGATGAGCAGTTCTTC; CDR3aa: CASRQGWDEQFF
v_gene: TRBV4-3; abundance: .; j_gene: TRBJ2-1; d_gene: .; CDR3nt: TGCGCCAGCAGCCAAGAAATAGGGGGAAGGATCATTTACAATGAGCAGTTCTTC; CDR3aa: CASSQEIGGRIIYNEQFF
v_gene: TRBV20-1; abundance: .; j_gene: TRBJ1-5; d_gene: .; CDR3nt: TGCAGTGCTAGAGTTGGACAAGGCAATCAGCCCCAGCATTTT; CDR3aa: CSARVGQGNQPQHF
v_gene: TRBV24-1; abundance: few; j_gene: TRBJ2-1; d_gene: .; CDR3nt: TGTGCCACCAGTGATCCTACCTTTAATGAGCAGTTCTTC; CDR3aa: CATSDPTFNEQFF
v_gene: TRBV12-3/TRBV12-4; abundance: once; j_gene: TRBJ2-2; d_gene: .; CDR3nt: TGTGCCATCAGTTATGTAAGTGGACGGACGACGAACACCGGAGAGCTGTTTTTT; CDR3aa: CAISYVSGRTTNTGELFF
v_gene: TRBV7-8; abundance: .; j_gene: TRBJ2-7; d_gene: .; CDR3nt: TGTGCCAGCAGCTTAGCGTGGGCTTCCTACGAGCAGTACTTC; CDR3aa: CASSLAWASYEQYF
v_gene: TRBV12-3/TRBV12-4; abundance: .; j_gene: TRBJ2-1; d_gene: .; CDR3nt: TGTGCCAGCAGGGACAGACCTTCCTACAATGAGCAGTTCTTC; CDR3aa: CASRDRPSYNEQFF
v_gene: TRBV4-2; abundance: few; j_gene: TRBJ2-1; d_gene: .; CDR3nt: TGTGCCAGCAGCCAAGGGGCAGCACCTTCGATCTCCTACAATGAGCAGTTCTTC; CDR3aa: CASSQGAAPSISYNEQFF
v_gene: TRBV5-4; abundance: many; j_gene: TRBJ2-1; d_gene: TRBD1; CDR3nt: TGTGCCAGCAGCTTGGGGACAGGTCTTTACAATGAGCAGTTCTTC; CDR3aa: CASSLGTGLYNEQFF
v_gene: TRBV27; abundance: few; j_gene: TRBJ2-1; d_gene: .; CDR3nt: TGTGCCAGCAGAAAACGAGGGTACAATGAGCAGTTCTTC; CDR3aa: CASRKRGYNEQFF
v_gene: TRBV5-1; abundance: many; j_gene: TRBJ2-5; d_gene: TRBD1; CDR3nt: TGCGCCAGCAGCCTGCGAGACAGGGCGGAGACCCAGTACTTC; CDR3aa: CASSLRDRAETQYF
v_gene: TRBV12-3/TRBV12-4; abundance: few; j_gene: TRBJ2-1; d_gene: .; CDR3nt: TGTGCCAGCAGTCTGGGAGTGTCGAACTACAATGAGCAGTTCTTC; CDR3aa: CASSLGVSNYNEQFF
v_gene: TRBV18; abundance: .; j_gene: TRBJ1-1; d_gene: .; CDR3nt: TGTGCCAGCTCACCACGCGCAAGTCGTTCGGGGCAGGGAAATATGAACACTGAAGCTTTCTTT; CDR3aa: CASSPRASRSGQGNMNTEAFF
v_gene: TRBV4-1; abundance: .; j_gene: TRBJ1-5; d_gene: .; CDR3nt: TGCGCCAGCAGCCAAGTTTCGGACAGAAGCAATCAGCCCCAGCATTTT; CDR3aa: CASSQVSDRSNQPQHF
v_gene: TRBV4-3; abundance: few; j_gene: TRBJ2-3; d_gene: .; CDR3nt: TGCGCCAGCAGCCAAGGGCAGGGACGAGATACGCAGTATTTT; CDR3aa: CASSQGQGRDTQYF
v_gene: TRBV7-9; abundance: .; j_gene: TRBJ2-5; d_gene: TRBD2; CDR3nt: TGTGCCAGCAGCTATCCGGGACTACAAGAGACCCAGTACTTC; CDR3aa: CASSYPGLQETQYF
v_gene: TRBV7-9; abundance: few; j_gene: TRBJ2-6; d_gene: TRBD1; CDR3nt: TGTGCCAGCAGCCCCCGGACAGGGCAAGTTGGGGCCAACGTCCTGACTTTC; CDR3aa: CASSPRTGQVGANVLTF